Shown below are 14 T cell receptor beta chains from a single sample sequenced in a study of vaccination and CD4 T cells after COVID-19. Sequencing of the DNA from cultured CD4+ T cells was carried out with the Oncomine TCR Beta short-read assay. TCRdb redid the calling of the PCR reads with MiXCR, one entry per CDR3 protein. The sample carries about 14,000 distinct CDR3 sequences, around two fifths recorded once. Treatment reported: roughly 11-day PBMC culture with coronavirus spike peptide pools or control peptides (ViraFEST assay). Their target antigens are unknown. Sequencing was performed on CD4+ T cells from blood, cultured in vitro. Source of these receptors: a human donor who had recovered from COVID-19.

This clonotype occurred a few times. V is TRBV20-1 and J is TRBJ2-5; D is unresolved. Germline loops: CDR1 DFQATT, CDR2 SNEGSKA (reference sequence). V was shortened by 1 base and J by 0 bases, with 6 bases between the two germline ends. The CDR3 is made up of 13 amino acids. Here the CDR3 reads CSARANYQETQYF. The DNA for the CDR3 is TGCAGTGCTAGAGCTAACTACCAAGAGACCCAGTACTTC.

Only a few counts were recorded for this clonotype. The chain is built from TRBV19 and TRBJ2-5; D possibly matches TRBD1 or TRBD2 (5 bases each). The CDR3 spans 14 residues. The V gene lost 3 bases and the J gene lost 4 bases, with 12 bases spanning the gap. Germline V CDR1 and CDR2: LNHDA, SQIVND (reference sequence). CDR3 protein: CASSIKRGGETQYF. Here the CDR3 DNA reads TGTGCCAGTAGTATCAAGAGGGGTGGAGAGACCCAGTACTTC.

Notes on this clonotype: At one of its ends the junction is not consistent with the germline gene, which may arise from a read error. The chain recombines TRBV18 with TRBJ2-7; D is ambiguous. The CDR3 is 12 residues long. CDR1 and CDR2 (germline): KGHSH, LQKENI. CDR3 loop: CASSAPGLEQYF. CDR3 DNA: TGTGCCAGCTCAGCACCGGGCCTAGAGCAGTACTTC.

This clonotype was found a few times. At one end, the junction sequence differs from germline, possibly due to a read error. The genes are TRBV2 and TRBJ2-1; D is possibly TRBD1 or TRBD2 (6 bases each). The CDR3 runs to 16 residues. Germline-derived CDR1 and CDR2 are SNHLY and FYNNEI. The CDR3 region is CASGENPSGAADEQFF. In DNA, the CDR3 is TGTGCCAGCGGTGAAAATCCATCGGGGGCCGCGGATGAGCAGTTCTTC.

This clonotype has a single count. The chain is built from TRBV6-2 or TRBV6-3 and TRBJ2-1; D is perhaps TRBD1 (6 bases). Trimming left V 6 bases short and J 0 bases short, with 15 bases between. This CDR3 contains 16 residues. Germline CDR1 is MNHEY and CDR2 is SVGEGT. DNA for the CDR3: TGTGCCAGCAGGGGCTGGACAGAGAGCTCCTACAATGAGCAGTTCTTC. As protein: CASRGWTESSYNEQFF.

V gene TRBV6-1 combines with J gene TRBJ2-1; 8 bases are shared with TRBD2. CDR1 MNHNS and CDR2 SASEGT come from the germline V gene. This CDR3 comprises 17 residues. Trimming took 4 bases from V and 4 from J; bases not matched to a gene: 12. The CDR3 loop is CASSGTISGKYYNEQFF. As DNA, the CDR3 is TGTGCCAGCAGTGGGACCATTAGCGGGAAATATTACAATGAGCAGTTCTTC.

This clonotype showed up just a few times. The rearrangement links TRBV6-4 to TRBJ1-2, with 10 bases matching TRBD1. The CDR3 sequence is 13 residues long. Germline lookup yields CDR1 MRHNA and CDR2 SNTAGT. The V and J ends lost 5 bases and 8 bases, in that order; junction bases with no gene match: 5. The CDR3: CASSTGTGEGYTF. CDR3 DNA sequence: TGTGCCAGCAGTACCGGGACAGGGGAGGGCTACACCTTC.

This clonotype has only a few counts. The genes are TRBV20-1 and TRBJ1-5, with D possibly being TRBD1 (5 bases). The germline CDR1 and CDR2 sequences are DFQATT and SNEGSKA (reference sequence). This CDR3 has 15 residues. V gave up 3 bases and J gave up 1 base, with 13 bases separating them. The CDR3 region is CSASQGSVSNQPQHF. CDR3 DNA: TGCAGTGCTAGTCAGGGTTCTGTGAGCAATCAGCCCCAGCATTTT.

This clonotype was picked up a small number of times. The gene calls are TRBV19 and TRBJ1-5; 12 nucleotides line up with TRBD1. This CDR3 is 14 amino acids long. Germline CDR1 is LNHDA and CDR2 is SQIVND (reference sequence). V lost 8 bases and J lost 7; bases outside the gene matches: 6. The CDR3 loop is CASGGTGGGQPQHF. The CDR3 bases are TGTGCCAGTGGCGGGACAGGGGGCGGGCAGCCCCAGCATTTT.

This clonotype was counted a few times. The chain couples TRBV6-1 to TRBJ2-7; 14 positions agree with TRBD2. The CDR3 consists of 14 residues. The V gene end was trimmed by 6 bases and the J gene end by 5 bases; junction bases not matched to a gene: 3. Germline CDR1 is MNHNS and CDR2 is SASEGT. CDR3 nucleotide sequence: TGTGCCAGCAGGACTAGCGGGAGGGCCGACGAGCAGTACTTC. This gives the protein CASRTSGRADEQYF.

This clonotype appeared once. Here the CDR3 reads CASKMEREHGTDTQYF. CDR3 nucleotide sequence: TGTGCCAGCAAGATGGAGCGGGAGCATGGCACAGATACGCAGTATTTT. This chain connects TRBV2 to TRBJ2-3, with 8 nucleotides matching TRBD2. The CDR3 has 16 residues. Germline CDR1 SNHLY, CDR2 FYNNEI. Germline trimming cut 7 bases from V and 1 base from J; bases unmatched to any gene: 10.

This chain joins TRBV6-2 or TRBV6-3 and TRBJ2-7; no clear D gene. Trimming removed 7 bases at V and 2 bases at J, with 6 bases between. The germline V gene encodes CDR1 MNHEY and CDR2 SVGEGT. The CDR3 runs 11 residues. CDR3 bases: TGTGCCAGCACCGATACCTACGAGCAGTACTTC. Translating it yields CASTDTYEQYF.

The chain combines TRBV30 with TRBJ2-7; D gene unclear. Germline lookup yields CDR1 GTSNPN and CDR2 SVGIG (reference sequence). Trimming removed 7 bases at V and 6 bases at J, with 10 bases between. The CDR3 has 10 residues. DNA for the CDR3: TGTGCCTTCTCCCGTGGCGAGCAGTACTTC. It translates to CAFSRGEQYF.

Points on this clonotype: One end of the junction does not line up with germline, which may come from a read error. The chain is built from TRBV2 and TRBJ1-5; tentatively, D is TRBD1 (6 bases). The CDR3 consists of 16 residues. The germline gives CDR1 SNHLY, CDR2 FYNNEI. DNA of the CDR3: TGTGCCAGCAGGGAAGACAGGAGTTATAGCAATCAGCCCCAGCATTTT. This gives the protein CASREDRSYSNQPQHF.